The 2 T cell receptor beta chains listed next were all sequenced from one sample in a study of long-term antiretroviral therapy in people with HIV. Researchers ran immunoSEQ v3.0 at survey level. Data came from immunoSEQ multiplex PCR; TCRdb stores just in-frame clones and leaves some out. The sample includes about 11,000 clones, around 83% of them seen just once. Specimen: unsorted PBMCs, collected 1.2 years after starting antiretroviral therapy. These receptors were taken from a man aged 40-50 years with HIV.

The rearrangement uses TRBV9 and TRBJ2-2; no clear D gene. The CDR3 length is 12 residues. V lost 2 bases and J lost 6, with 5 bases in between. Germline CDR1 and CDR2: SGDLS and YYNGEE. In DNA form, the CDR3 reads TGTGCCAGCAGCGTCAAGGCCGGGGAGCTGTTTTTT. It encodes CASSVKAGELFF.

The sample holds a few counts of this clone. The rearrangement links TRBV30 to TRBJ1-4; D ambiguous. There are 13 residues in the CDR3. Germline V lookup: CDR1 GTSNPN, CDR2 SVGIG (reference sequence). V lost 5 bases and J lost 8, with 15 bases in between. The DNA of the CDR3 is TGTGCCTGGGCTGTCGGCCTCCGCGAAAAACTGTTTTTT. Translating it yields CAWAVGLREKLFF.